This T cell receptor beta chain was identified in a study of T-cell reconstitution after alpha-beta-depleted transplantation in children. Study findings and constraints: Alpha-beta T cells about two months after transplant reportedly derived from several hundred expanded graft clones. Some patients' high day-60 TCRbeta diversity was attributed to recipient cells surviving conditioning. The authors attributed T-cell counts and diversity one year after transplant mostly to newly produced T cells.

The CDR3 totals 20 residues. The V gene end was trimmed by 0 bases and the J gene end by 3 bases; junction bases not matched to a gene: 14. The germline V gene encodes CDR1 LGHNA and CDR2 YNFKEQ. Comment on this clonotype: Its antigen is not known.

Molecular barcoding with unique molecular identifiers was used for the TCRbeta library. TCRdb called the PCR reads again in MiXCR, with one record for every CDR3 protein. The table records about 310,000 distinct CDR3 sequences, more than 20% of them present only once. The chain combines TRBV4-2 with TRBJ2-7; 13 bases line up with TRBD2. The receptor comes from a male patient younger than 18 who had a stem cell transplant for acute lymphoblastic leukemia, so the T cells may come from the graft donor. The sample here was PBMCs, mostly from graft donor cells, taken 180 days after TCRalphabeta/CD19-depleted stem cell transplant. The CDR3 sequence: CASSQDIGTSGTGIHYEQYF. DNA of the CDR3: TGTGCCAGCAGCCAAGATATCGGGACTAGCGGGACGGGAATCCACTACGAGCAGTACTTC.